This T cell receptor (beta chain) was sequenced in a study of T cell responses to AZD1222 COVID-19 vaccine. Overall study results and limits: Unmutated variant regions are reportedly the target of nearly half of TCRs that are spike-specific. Repertoires in all cases were sampled only once the peak T cell response had passed. The CD4 TCRs associated with vaccination extended across spike and predominated at 160-218 and 743-854.

Produced via immunoSEQ multiplex PCR; TCRdb's table is partial and in-frame only. Altogether 70,000 to 95,000 clones are present, about 90% being singletons, with the ten largest covering around 10%. The CDR3 length is 14 residues. With 6 bases clipped from V and 2 bases from J, the junction kept 5 bases outside the gene matches. Per the germline V gene, CDR1 is MNHEY and CDR2 is SMNVEV (reference sequence). Some second doses came at about 4 weeks and others at about 12 weeks; these were pooled. Turning to this clone: Its specificity is unknown.

This TCR was sampled from an adult who received the AZD1222 COVID-19 vaccine. This chain uses TRBV27 with TRBJ1-2; 8 bases match TRBD1. The source material was peripheral blood, sampled 28 days after the second AZD1222 dose. This CDR3 reads CASSLRGRNYGYTF. The DNA for the CDR3 is TGTGCCAGCAGCCTCAGGGGGCGGAACTATGGCTACACCTTC.